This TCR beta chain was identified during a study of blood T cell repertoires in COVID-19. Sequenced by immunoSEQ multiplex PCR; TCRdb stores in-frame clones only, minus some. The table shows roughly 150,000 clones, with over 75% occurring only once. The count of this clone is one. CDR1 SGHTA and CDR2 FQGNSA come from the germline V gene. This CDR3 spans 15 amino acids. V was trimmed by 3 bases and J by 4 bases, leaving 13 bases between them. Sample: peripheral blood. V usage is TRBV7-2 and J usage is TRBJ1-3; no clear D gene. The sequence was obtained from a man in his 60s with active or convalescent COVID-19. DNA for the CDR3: TGTGCCAGCAGCTTTTTTCAGCTCGGGGGAAACACCATATATTTT. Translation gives CASSFFQLGGNTIYF.